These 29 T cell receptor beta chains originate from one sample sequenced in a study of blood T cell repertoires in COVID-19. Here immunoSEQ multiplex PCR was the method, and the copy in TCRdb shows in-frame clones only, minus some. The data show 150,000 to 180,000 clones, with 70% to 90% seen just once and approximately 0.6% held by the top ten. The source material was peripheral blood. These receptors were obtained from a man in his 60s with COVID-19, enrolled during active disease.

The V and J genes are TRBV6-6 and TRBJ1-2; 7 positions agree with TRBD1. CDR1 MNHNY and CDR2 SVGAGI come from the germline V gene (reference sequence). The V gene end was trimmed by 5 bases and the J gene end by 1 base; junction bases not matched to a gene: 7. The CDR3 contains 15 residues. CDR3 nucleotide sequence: TGTGCCAGCAGTGACCGACAGGGTGGTAACTATGGCTACACCTTC. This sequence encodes CASSDRQGGNYGYTF.

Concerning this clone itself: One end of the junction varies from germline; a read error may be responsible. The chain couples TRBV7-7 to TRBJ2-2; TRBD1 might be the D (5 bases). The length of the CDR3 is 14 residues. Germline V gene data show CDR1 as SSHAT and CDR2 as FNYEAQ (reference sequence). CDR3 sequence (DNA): TGTGCTAGCAGCCCAACCAGGGTCGCCGGGGAGCTGTTTTTT. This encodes CASSPTRVAGELFF.

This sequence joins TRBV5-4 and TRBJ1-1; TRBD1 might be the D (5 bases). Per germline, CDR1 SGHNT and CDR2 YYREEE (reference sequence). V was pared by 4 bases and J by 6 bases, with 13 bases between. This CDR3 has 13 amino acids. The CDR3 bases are TGTGCCAGCAGCCAATGGACAAGGCCTGAAGCTTTCTTT. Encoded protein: CASSQWTRPEAFF.

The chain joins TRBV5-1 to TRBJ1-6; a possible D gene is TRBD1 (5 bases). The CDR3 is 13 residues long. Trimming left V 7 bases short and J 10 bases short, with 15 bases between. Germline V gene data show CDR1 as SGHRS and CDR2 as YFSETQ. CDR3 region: CASSVGGFSPLHF. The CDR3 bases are TGCGCCAGCTCGGTGGGGGGTTTCTCACCCCTCCACTTT.

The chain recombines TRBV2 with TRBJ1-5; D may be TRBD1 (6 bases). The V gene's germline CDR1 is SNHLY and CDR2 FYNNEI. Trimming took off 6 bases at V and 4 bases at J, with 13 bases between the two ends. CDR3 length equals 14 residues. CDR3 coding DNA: TGTGCCAGCAGCCGGGACACTATTAATCAGCCCCAGCATTTT. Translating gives CASSRDTINQPQHF. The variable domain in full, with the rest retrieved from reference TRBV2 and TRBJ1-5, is EPEVTQTPSHQVTQMGQEVILRCVPISNHLYFYWYRQILGQKVEFLVSFYNNEISEKSEIFDDQFSVERPDGSNFTLKIRSTKLEDSAMYFCASSRDTINQPQHFGDGTRLSIL.

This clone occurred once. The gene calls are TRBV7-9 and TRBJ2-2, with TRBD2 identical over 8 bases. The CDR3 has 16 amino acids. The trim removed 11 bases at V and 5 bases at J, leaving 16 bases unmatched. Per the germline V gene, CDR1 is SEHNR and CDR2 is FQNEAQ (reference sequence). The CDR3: CAGLRGAASGTGELFF. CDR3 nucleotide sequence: TGTGCCGGTTTGCGGGGGGCAGCCTCGGGGACCGGGGAGCTGTTTTTT. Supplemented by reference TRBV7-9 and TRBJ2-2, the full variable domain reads DTGVSQNPRHKITKRGQNVTFRCDPISEHNRLYWYRQTLGQGPEFLTYFQNEAQLEKSRLLSDRFSAERPKGSFSTLEIQRTEQGDSAMYLCAGLRGAASGTGELFFGEGSRLTVL.

Here the CDR3 DNA reads TGTGCCAGCAGTTTCAGAACGACAGCTAACTACGAGCAGTACTTC. Translation: CASSFRTTANYEQYF. The chain couples TRBV6-2 or TRBV6-3 to TRBJ2-7; maybe TRBD1 (5 bases). V lost 4 bases and J lost 3, with 16 bases in between. Germline lookup yields CDR1 MNHEY and CDR2 SVGEGT. The CDR3 sequence is 15 residues long.

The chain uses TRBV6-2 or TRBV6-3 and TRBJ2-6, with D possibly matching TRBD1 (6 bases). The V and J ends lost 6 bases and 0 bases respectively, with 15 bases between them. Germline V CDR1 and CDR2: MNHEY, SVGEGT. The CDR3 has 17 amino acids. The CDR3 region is CASSRGQLSSGANVLTF. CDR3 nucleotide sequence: TGTGCCAGCAGCCGCGGACAGTTAAGCTCTGGGGCCAACGTCCTGACTTTC.

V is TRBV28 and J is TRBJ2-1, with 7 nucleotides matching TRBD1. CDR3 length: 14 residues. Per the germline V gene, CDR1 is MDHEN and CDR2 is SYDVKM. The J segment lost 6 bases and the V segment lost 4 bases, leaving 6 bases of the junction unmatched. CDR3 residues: CASSYPGGFNEQFF. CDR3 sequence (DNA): TGTGCCAGCAGTTACCCAGGGGGTTTCAATGAGCAGTTCTTC.

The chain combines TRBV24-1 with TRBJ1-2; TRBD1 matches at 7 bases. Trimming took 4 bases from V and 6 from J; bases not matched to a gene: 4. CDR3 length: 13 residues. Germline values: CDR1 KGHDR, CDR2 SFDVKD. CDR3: CATSELTGDGYTF. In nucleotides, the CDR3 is TGTGCCACCAGTGAGTTAACAGGGGATGGCTACACCTTC.

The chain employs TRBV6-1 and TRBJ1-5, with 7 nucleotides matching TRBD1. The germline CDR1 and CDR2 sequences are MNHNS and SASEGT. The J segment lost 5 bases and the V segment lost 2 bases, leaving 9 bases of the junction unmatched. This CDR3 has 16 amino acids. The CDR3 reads CASSEKRAGGDQPQHF. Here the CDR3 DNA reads TGTGCCAGCAGTGAAAAAAGGGCAGGGGGAGATCAGCCCCAGCATTTT.

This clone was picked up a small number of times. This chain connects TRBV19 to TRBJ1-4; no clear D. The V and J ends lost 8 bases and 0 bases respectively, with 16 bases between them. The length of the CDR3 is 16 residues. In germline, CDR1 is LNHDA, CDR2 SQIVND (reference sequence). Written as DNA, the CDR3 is TGTGCCAGTTCCCGGGGTGATTTTGCAACTAATGAAAAACTGTTTTTT. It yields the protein CASSRGDFATNEKLFF.

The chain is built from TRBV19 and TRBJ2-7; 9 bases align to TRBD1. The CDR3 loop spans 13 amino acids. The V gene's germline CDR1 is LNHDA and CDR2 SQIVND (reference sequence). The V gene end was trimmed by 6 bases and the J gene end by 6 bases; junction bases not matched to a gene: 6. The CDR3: CASRRTGVSEQYF. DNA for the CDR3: TGTGCCAGTAGGCGGACAGGGGTAAGCGAGCAGTACTTC.

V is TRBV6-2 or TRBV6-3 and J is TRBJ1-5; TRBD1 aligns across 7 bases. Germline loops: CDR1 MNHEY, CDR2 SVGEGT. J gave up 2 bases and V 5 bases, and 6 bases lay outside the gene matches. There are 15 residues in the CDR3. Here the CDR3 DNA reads TGTGCCAGCAGTAAGACAGGGTTAGGCAATCAGCCCCAGCATTTT. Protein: CASSKTGLGNQPQHF.

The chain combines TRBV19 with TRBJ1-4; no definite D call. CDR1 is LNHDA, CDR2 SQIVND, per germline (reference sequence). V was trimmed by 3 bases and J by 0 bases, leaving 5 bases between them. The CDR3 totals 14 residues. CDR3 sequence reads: CASSIWPTNEKLFF. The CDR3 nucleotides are TGTGCCAGTAGTATTTGGCCAACTAATGAAAAACTGTTTTTT.

The chain's CDR3 is CASSGRDRGTTEAFF. The CDR3 coding sequence is TGTGCCAGCAGCGGAAGGGACAGGGGTACCACTGAAGCTTTCTTT. The chain employs TRBV7-9 and TRBJ1-1; the match to TRBD1 covers 10 bases. Germline V gene sequence: CDR1 SEHNR, CDR2 FQNEAQ (reference sequence). V shed 5 bases and J 4 bases; nucleotides not matched to a gene: 7. The length of the CDR3 is 15 residues.

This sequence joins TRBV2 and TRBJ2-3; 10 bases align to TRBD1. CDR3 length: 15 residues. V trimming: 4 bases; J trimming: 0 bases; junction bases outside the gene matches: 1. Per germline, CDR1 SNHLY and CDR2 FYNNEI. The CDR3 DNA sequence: TGTGCCAGCAGTGGGGACAGGGGAAGCACAGATACGCAGTATTTT. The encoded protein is CASSGDRGSTDTQYF.

In DNA, the CDR3 is TGTGCCAGCAGTTGGACAGGACCTCAGCCCCAGCATTTT. Encoded protein: CASSWTGPQPQHF. The gene calls are TRBV6-2 or TRBV6-3 and TRBJ1-5, with TRBD1 identical over 7 bases. Germline CDR1 is MNHEY and CDR2 is SVGEGT. With V trimmed by 4 bases and J by 6 bases, 3 bases remained unmatched. The CDR3 extends over 13 amino acids.

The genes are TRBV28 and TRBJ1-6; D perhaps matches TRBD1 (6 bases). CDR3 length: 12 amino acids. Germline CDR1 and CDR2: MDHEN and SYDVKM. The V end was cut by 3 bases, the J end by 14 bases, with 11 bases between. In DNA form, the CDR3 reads TGTGCCAGCAGTTTTGGTTCAGGGGCCCTCCACTTT. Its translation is CASSFGSGALHF.

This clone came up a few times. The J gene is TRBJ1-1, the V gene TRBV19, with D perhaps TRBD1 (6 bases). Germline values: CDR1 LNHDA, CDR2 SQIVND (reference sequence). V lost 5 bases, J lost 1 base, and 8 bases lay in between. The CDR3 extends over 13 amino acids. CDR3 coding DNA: TGTGCCAGTAGTGTGACAGGGAACACTGAAGCTTTCTTT. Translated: CASSVTGNTEAFF.

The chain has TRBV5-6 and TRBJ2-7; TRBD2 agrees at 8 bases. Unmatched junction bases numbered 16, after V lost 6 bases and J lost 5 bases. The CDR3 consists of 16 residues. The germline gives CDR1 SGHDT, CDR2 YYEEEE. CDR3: CASNHGVAGGFHEQYF. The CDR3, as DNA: TGTGCCAGCAACCACGGGGTGGCGGGGGGCTTCCACGAGCAGTACTTC.

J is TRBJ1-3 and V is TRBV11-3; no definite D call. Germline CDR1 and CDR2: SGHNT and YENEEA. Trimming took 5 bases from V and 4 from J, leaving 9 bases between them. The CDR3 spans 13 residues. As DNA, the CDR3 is TGTGCCAGCAGCAACTCCTACGGAAACACCATATATTTT. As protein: CASSNSYGNTIYF.

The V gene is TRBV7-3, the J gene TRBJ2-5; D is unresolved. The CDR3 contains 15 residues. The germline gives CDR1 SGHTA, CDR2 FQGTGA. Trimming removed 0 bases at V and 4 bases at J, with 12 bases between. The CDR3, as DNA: TGTGCCAGCAGCTTAACGAACAGCCAGTCAGAGACCCAGTACTTC. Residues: CASSLTNSQSETQYF.

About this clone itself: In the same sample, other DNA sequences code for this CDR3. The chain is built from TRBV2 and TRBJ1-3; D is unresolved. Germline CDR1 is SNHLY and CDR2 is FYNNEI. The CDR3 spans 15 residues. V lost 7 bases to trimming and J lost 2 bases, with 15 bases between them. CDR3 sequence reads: CASTRQAKAGNTIYF. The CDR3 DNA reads TGTGCCAGCACAAGGCAGGCGAAAGCTGGAAACACCATATATTTT.

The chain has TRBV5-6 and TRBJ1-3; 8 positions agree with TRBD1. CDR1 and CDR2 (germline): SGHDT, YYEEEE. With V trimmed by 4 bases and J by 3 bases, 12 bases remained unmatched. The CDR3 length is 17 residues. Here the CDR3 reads CASSRRQGKLLGNTIYF. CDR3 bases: TGTGCCAGCAGCCGAAGACAGGGGAAACTACTTGGAAACACCATATATTTT.

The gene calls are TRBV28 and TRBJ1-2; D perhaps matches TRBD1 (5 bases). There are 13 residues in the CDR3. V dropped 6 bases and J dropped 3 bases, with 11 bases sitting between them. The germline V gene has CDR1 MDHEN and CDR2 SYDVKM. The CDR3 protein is CASRPDKHYGYTF. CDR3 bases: TGTGCCAGCAGGCCGGACAAACACTATGGCTACACCTTC.

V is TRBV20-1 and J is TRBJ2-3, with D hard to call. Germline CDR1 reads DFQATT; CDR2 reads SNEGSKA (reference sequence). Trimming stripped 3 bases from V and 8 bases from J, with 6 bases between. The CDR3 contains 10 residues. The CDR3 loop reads CSASPGTQYF. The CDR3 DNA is TGCAGTGCTAGTCCCGGTACGCAGTATTTT.

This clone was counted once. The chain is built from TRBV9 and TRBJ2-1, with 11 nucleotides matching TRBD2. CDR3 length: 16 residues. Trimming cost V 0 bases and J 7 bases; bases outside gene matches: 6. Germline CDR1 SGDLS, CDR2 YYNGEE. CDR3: CASSVGSSGRMNEQFF. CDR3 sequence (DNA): TGTGCCAGCAGCGTAGGGTCTAGCGGGAGGATGAATGAGCAGTTCTTC.

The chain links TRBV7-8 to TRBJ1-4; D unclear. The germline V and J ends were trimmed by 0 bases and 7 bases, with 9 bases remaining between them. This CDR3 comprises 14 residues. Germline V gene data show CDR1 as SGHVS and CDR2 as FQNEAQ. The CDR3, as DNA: TGTGCCAGCAGCTTAGCGCGGTCTCGTGAAAAACTGTTTTTT. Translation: CASSLARSREKLFF.